What follows describes a single TCR beta chain. The sample comes from a study of control samples from healthy donors and cancer patients. J gave up 5 bases and V 6 bases, and 6 bases lay outside the gene matches. This CDR3 contains 13 residues. Using immunoSEQ multiplex PCR, the repertoire was profiled, and TCRdb retains in-frame clones only, with some absent. This repertoire shows about 69,000 clones, roughly 84% found once; its top ten account for around 3%. This sequence was found in a woman aged 50 to 65 with lung cancer. Sequenced material: PBMCs. This sequence joins TRBV12-3 or TRBV12-4 and TRBJ1-1, with 7 bases identical to TRBD1. CDR3: CASRLTGRTEAFF. CDR3 DNA sequence: TGTGCCAGCAGGTTGACAGGGAGGACTGAAGCTTTCTTT.